What follows is one T cell receptor beta chain and its context. The method was immunoSEQ multiplex PCR; TCRdb's version includes in-frame clones alone and lacks a portion of them. The repertoire has about 150,000 clones, approximately 86% of them found once; the top ten carry approximately 2.4%. This CDR3 has 11 residues. Trimming shortened V by 4 bases and J by 10 bases, and 10 bases separated the two germline ends. The germline gives CDR1 MNHEY, CDR2 SVGAGI. The data were obtained in a study of blood T cell repertoires in COVID-19. Sequencing used peripheral blood. V and J are TRBV6-5 and TRBJ1-1, with a tentative D call TRBD1 (5 bases). This receptor was taken from an older woman with acute or convalescent COVID-19. CDR3 amino acids: CASSFAGVAFF. The CDR3 DNA sequence: TGTGCCAGCAGTTTTGCGGGGGTAGCTTTCTTT.